The present entry profiles one TCR beta chain with its context. Its target is not known. The V and J ends lost 6 bases and 10 bases respectively, with 13 bases between them. This CDR3 has 12 amino acids. Germline assignment: CDR1 KGHSH and CDR2 LQKENI. Expansion with viral peptide pools was applied to antigen-specific CD4+ T cells by the ViraFEST assay prior to sequencing. Following culture for nine to ten days, CD4+ T cells were isolated. This entry is derived from a study of vaccination effects on CD4 cells after COVID-19. Notes on the study in general: The study got few convalescent patients and did not collect any early post-infection timepoints.

TCRdb's copy holds only in-frame clones and misses some; the assay was immunoSEQ multiplex PCR. Of 55,000 to 70,000 clones detected, roughly 79% appear once; the ten largest clones hold roughly 2.7%. The TCR originated in a human donor who received a COVID-19 vaccine. The genes are TRBV18 and TRBJ2-1; no reliable D call. The source was CD4+ T cells from PBMCs cultured with HCoV-229E spike peptides, collected before COVID-19 vaccination. The CDR3 region is CASSLDWGEQFF. The CDR3 DNA reads TGTGCCAGCTCGCTCGATTGGGGAGAGCAGTTCTTC. Together with reference TRBV18 and TRBJ2-1, the CDR3 gives the full variable domain: NAGVMQNPRHLVRRRGQEARLRCSPMKGHSHVYWYRQLPEEGLKFMVYLQKENIIDESGMPKERFSAEFPKEGPSILRIQQVVRGDSAAYFCASSLDWGEQFFGPGTRLTVL.